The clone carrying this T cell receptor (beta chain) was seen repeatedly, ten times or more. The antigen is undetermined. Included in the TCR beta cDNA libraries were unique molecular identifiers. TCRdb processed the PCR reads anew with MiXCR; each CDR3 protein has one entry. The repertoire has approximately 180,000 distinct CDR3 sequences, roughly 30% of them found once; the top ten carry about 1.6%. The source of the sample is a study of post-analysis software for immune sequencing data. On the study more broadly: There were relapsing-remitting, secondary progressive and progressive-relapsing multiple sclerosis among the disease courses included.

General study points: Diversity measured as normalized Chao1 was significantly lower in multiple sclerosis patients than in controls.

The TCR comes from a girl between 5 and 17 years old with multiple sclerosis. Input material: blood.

CDR3 nucleotide sequence: TGTGCCACCAGCAGACTTGGGTCACAATACGAGCAGTACTTC. Its translation is CATSRLGSQYEQYF. V gene TRBV15 combines with J gene TRBJ2-7; D gene uncertain. The CDR3 is made up of 14 amino acids. Deletions cut 2 bases from V and 4 bases from J, with 12 bases between. Germline V gene lookup returns CDR1 LNHNV and CDR2 YYDKDF (reference sequence).